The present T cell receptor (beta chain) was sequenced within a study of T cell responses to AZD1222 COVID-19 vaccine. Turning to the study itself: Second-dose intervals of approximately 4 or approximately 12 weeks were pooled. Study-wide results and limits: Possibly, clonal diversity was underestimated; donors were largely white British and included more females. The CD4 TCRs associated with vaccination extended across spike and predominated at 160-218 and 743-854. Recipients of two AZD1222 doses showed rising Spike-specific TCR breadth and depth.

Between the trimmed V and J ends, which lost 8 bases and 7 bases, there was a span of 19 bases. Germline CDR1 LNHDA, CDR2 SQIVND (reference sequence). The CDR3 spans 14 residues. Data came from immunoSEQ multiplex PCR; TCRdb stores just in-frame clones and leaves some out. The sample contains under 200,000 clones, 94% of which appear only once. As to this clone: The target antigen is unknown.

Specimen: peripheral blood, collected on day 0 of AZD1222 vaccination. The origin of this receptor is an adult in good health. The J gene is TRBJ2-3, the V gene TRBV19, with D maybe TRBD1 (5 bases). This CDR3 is CASQGIDGRYTQYF. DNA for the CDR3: TGTGCCAGTCAGGGCATAGACGGTCGATATACGCAGTATTTT.